A selection of T cell receptor beta chains follows, all from one sample in a study of T cells after posttransplantation cyclophosphamide. The repertoire was sequenced with immunoSEQ multiplex PCR; TCRdb's copy has only in-frame clones and lacks some. The sample records thousands of clones, 61% being singletons. The sample consisted of memory CD8+ T cells sorted from blood. The receptors derive from a woman younger than 45 in good health and a related stem cell transplant donor. Each CDR3 is given with its conserved first and last residue. The order of the fields is J gene, V gene, clone size, D gene, CDR3 DNA, CDR3 protein. A D gene is named only where the DNA matches it firmly. For some rows the clone size is stated as once, few or many, or as a class when expanded; others skip it.

TRBJ2-3	TRBV27	-	-	TGTGCCAGCAGTTCGGACATATCCTCTAGCACAGATACGCAGTATTTT	CASSSDISSSTDTQYF
TRBJ2-2	TRBV25-1	-	-	TGTGCCAGCAGTGAGTGGGGGGATCCGAACACCGGGGAGCTGTTTTTT	CASSEWGDPNTGELFF
TRBJ2-3	TRBV5-5	-	-	TGTGCCAGCAGCTTGGAGGGGACAGATACGCAGTATTTT	CASSLEGTDTQYF
TRBJ2-5	TRBV30	-	-	TGTGCCTGGAGTTACAACCAAGAGACCCAGTACTTC	CAWSYNQETQYF
TRBJ1-1	TRBV7-9	-	-	TGTGCCAGCGATATTGACCAGGGTAGAGAAGCTTTCTTT	CASDIDQGREAFF
TRBJ2-1	TRBV4-3	few	TRBD1	TGCGCCAGCAGCCCAGACAGGGATGACAATGAGCAGTTCTTC	CASSPDRDDNEQFF
TRBJ2-2	TRBV28	-	-	TGTGCCAGCAGTTTCCCAGGGGACCCCGGGGAGCTGTTTTTT	CASSFPGDPGELFF
TRBJ2-5	TRBV4-3	few	-	TGCGCCAGCAGCCAAGACCGATCCGGGACAAGTATTGAGACCCAGTACTTC	CASSQDRSGTSIETQYF
TRBJ1-2	TRBV9	-	-	TGTGCCAGCAGCGGACCCGGGGGTCCCCGGCAAGGCTACACCTTC	CASSGPGGPRQGYTF
TRBJ1-2	TRBV4-3	-	-	TGCGCCAGCAGCCGAGAAGGGGTGGATGGCTACACCTTC	CASSREGVDGYTF
TRBJ2-6	TRBV4-3	-	TRBD1	TGCGCCAGCAGCCAAAACAACAGGGGACCCTCTGGGGCCAACGTCCTGACTTTC	CASSQNNRGPSGANVLTF
TRBJ2-2	TRBV30	-	-	TGTGCCTGGAGTTTTGGACAGCCTACCGGGGAGCTGTTTTTT	CAWSFGQPTGELFF
TRBJ1-6	TRBV19	-	-	TGTGCCAGTAGTGCAACAGGGACCTATAATTCACCCCTCCACTTT	CASSATGTYNSPLHF
TRBJ1-4	TRBV5-1	-	-	TGCGCCAGCAGCTTGGGGACGGGGGGCATCGAAAAACTGTTTTTT	CASSLGTGGIEKLFF
TRBJ1-2	TRBV9	few	-	TGTGCCAGCAGCGTAGCTTCGGGCTATGGCTACACCTTC	CASSVASGYGYTF
TRBJ1-3	TRBV7-9	-	-	TGTGCCAGCAGCGACCACAGCGGAAACACCATATATTTT	CASSDHSGNTIYF
TRBJ2-7	TRBV7-8	-	-	TGTGCCAGCAGCTTAGCGACGCTTACTAACTATTTCTACGAGCAGTACTTC	CASSLATLTNYFYEQYF
TRBJ2-7	TRBV6-1	-	TRBD1	TGTGCCAGCCAAGGGGGCTCGCGAGAGCAGTACTTC	CASQGGSREQYF
TRBJ2-1	TRBV5-1	-	TRBD1	TGCGCCAGCAGCCTAAGGACAGGAGGTTTCAGCTCCTACAATGAGCAGTTCTTC	CASSLRTGGFSSYNEQFF
TRBJ2-7	TRBV13	-	TRBD1	TGTGCCAGCAGGGAGTCAGGGGGCTACGAGCAGTACTTC	CASRESGGYEQYF
TRBJ2-7	TRBV4-2	-	TRBD1	TGTGCCAGCAGCTCCGGACAGGGTGAGGTCTACGAGCAGTACTTC	CASSSGQGEVYEQYF
TRBJ2-5	TRBV18	-	TRBD2	TGTGCCAGCTCACCCAAAGGACTAGCGGGGGGGCACGAGACCCAGTACTTC	CASSPKGLAGGHETQYF
TRBJ2-5	TRBV4-1	-	TRBD2	TGCGCCAGCAGCCACCTTAGCGGGCAAGAGACCCAGTACTTC	CASSHLSGQETQYF
TRBJ2-7	TRBV15	once	TRBD1	TGTGCCACCAGCGCACGGACAGGGGGCTCCTACGAGCAGTACTTC	CATSARTGGSYEQYF
TRBJ1-1	TRBV7-9	once	TRBD1	TGTGCCAGCAGCCCAGGGACAGGGGACGTCACTGAAGCTTTCTTT	CASSPGTGDVTEAFF
TRBJ2-7	TRBV29-1	-	TRBD1	TGCAGCGTTGAAAAGACAGGGTCGTTACACGAGCAGTACTTC	CSVEKTGSLHEQYF
TRBJ2-1	TRBV25-1	-	-	TGTGCCAGCAGTTCAGAAGTTCCGGGGCAGTTCTTC	CASSSEVPGQFF
TRBJ1-5	TRBV4-2	-	-	TGTGCCAGCAGCCAAGAGGAAGGGACACGGAATCAGCCCCAGCATTTT	CASSQEEGTRNQPQHF
TRBJ2-7	TRBV7-7	-	TRBD1	TGTGCCAGCAGCTTGGGACAGGGAGGCTACGAGCAGTACTTC	CASSLGQGGYEQYF
TRBJ1-1	TRBV4-2	few	TRBD1	TGTGCCAGCAGCCAAGATGAGGGGACAGGGGTGGCTGAAGCTTTCTTT	CASSQDEGTGVAEAFF
TRBJ2-2	TRBV6-4	-	TRBD2	TGTGCCAGCAGCACTAGCGGGGGAAACACCGGGGAGCTGTTTTTT	CASSTSGGNTGELFF
TRBJ2-5	TRBV4-3	few	TRBD2	TGCGCCAGCAGCCATCTAAGCGGGGGGGTCGAGACCCAGTACTTC	CASSHLSGGVETQYF
TRBJ2-3	TRBV30	-	TRBD2	TGTGCCTGGAGTGCGCTAGCGGGGACCGATACGCAGTATTTT	CAWSALAGTDTQYF
TRBJ1-2	TRBV6-6	few	TRBD1	TGTGCCAGCAGCAAGACAGGGGGTGGCTACACCTTC	CASSKTGGGYTF
TRBJ2-3	TRBV11-2	-	-	TGTGCCAGCCGGACTGGGGGGTATGATACGCAGTATTTT	CASRTGGYDTQYF
TRBJ1-1	TRBV7-9	-	-	TGTGCCAGCAGCCGAATTACGGCAGGGGCAGGGATTGAAGCTTTCTTT	CASSRITAGAGIEAFF
TRBJ1-5	TRBV27	-	TRBD1	TGTGCCAGCAGTCCGACAGGGGGCTCCCTAATTAGCAATCAGCCCCAGCATTTT	CASSPTGGSLISNQPQHF